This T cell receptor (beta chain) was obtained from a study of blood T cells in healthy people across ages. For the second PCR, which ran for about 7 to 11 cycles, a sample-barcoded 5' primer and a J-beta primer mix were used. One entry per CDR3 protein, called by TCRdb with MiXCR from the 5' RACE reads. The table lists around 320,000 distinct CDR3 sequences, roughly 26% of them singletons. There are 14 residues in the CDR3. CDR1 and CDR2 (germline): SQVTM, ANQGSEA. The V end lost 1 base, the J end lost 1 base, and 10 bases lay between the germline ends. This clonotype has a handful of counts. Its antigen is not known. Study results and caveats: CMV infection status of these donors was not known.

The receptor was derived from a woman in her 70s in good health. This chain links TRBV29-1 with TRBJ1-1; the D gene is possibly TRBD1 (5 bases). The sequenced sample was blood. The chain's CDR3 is CSVEGGVPNTEAFF. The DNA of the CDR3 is TGCAGCGTTGAAGGGGGGGTGCCGAACACTGAAGCTTTCTTT.